The clone carrying this T cell receptor beta chain was seen a handful of times. Its matching antigen is unknown. These data come from a study of beta chain features in type 1 diabetes. The isolated RNA, all of it, was reverse transcribed, so expressed TCRB transcripts were what got sequenced. This table comes from immunoSEQ multiplex PCR, and its TCRdb copy is limited to in-frame clones, with some not included. The sample has over 350,000 clones, approximately 15% seen once; the top ten hold roughly 0.019%. Whole-study results and caveats: The study found moderately but significantly shorter TCRB CDR3s in all four CD4+ subsets of Type 1 diabetes patients. Individuals with type 1 diabetes displayed fewer insertions and more deletions at VDJ junctions.

V was trimmed by 1 base and J by 1 base, leaving 11 bases between them. Germline values: CDR1 SGHVS, CDR2 FQNEAQ. The CDR3 runs to 15 residues. Isolation of CD4+ naive, central memory, regulatory and stem cell-like memory cells was achieved by sorting via CD45RO/CCR7/CD25/CD127/CD95/CD27. The rearrangement links TRBV7-8 to TRBJ2-7; possibly TRBD1 for D (6 bases). The sequenced sample consisted of naive CD4+ T cells from blood. The receptor comes from a woman in her late teens or twenties in good health. CDR3 nucleotide sequence: TGTGCCAGCAGCTTAGGGCGCAGGGGTTCCTACGAGCAGTACTTC. It encodes CASSLGRRGSYEQYF.